There are a few counts of the clone carrying this TCR beta chain. The sample comes from a study of CD8 T cells in Susac syndrome. Trimming took off 4 bases at V and 2 bases at J, with 12 bases between the two ends. The germline V gene has CDR1 SGDLS and CDR2 YYNGEE. CDR3 size: 14 residues. Reverse transcription used roughly 0.5 to 1 ug RNA and random hexamers. A single record per CDR3 protein comes from TCRdb applying MiXCR to the immunoSEQ multiplex PCR reads. The table has about 400,000 distinct CDR3 sequences, approximately 85% seen once. Sequenced input: CD8+ T cells from PBMCs. V gene TRBV9 combines with J gene TRBJ1-1, with D possibly matching TRBD1 (6 bases). The sequence was collected from a human donor with multiple sclerosis. CDR3 bases: TGTGCCAGCAGCCCCCGGGGGGCCAACACTGAAGCTTTCTTT. This codes for CASSPRGANTEAFF.